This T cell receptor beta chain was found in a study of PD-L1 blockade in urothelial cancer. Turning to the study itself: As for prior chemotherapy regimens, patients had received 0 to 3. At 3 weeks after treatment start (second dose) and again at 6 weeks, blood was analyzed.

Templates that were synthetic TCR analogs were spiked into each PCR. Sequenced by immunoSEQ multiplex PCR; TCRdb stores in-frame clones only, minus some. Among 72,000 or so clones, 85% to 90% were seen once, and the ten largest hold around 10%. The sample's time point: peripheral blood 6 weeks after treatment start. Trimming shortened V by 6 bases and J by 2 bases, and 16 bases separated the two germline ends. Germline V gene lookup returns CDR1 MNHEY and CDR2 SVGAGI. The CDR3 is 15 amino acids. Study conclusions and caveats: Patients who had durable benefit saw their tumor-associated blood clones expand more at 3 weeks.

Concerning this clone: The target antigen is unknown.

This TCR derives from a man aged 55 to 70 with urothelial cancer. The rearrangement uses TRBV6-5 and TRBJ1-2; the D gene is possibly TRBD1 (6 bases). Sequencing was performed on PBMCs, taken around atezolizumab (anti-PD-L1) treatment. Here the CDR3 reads CASRETDSGNYGYTF. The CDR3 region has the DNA TGTGCCAGCAGGGAAACGGACAGCGGAAACTATGGCTACACCTTC.